A selection of T cell receptor beta chains follows, all from one sample in a study of blood T cell repertoires in COVID-19. Sequencing was performed with immunoSEQ multiplex PCR; in TCRdb, only in-frame clones are kept and a portion is missing. The repertoire holds approximately 98,000 clones, with about 80% as singletons. Sequencing used peripheral blood. The receptors here all came from an older man with acute or convalescent COVID-19. Each CDR3 is given with its conserved first and last residue. The D gene is left open where the match is weak. Size values are once, few and many counts, or a class for expanded clones, and some rows have none.

v_gene	d_gene	j_gene	abundance	CDR3nt	CDR3aa
TRBV27	.	TRBJ2-6	.	TGTGCCAGCAGCTCCTTGGGAGCGGGGGCCAACGTCCTGACTTTC	CASSSLGAGANVLTF
TRBV3-1/TRBV3-2	.	TRBJ1-1	.	TGTGCCAGCAGCCAAGATCTTGCGGGGGGTAGCACTGAAGCTTTCTTT	CASSQDLAGGSTEAFF
TRBV19	TRBD1	TRBJ1-5	.	TGTGCCAGTAGTCCCCGGGGACAGCTTAGCAATCAGCCCCAGCATTTT	CASSPRGQLSNQPQHF
TRBV7-8	.	TRBJ2-7	.	TGTGCCAGCAGCTTAGTAGGGTCGACAGGCTCCTACGAGCAGTACTTC	CASSLVGSTGSYEQYF
TRBV7-8	.	TRBJ2-5	.	TGTGCCAGCAGCTTAGTGCTCGTGAGGGGGGAGACCCAGTACTTC	CASSLVLVRGETQYF
TRBV18	TRBD2	TRBJ2-1	few	TGTGCCAGCTCATTTGGACTAGCGGATTACAATGAGCAGTTCTTC	CASSFGLADYNEQFF
TRBV28	TRBD1	TRBJ2-7	.	TGTGCCAGCACCCGGACAGGGGTGCACGAGCAGTACTTC	CASTRTGVHEQYF
TRBV19	TRBD2	TRBJ2-5	once	TGTGCCAGCAGAGGACTAGCGGGAACCTACCAAGAGACCCAGTACTTC	CASRGLAGTYQETQYF
TRBV15	TRBD1	TRBJ1-2	.	TGTGCCACCAGTCCGCACAGGGGGGAAAACTATGGCTACACCTTC	CATSPHRGENYGYTF
TRBV12-3/TRBV12-4	TRBD1	TRBJ1-6	.	TGTGCCAGCAATCAGGGGGCTAATTCACCCCTCCACTTT	CASNQGANSPLHF
TRBV28	TRBD2	TRBJ2-1	.	TGTGCCAGCAGCCGACTAGCGGGAGGGCTATACAATGAGCAGTTCTTC	CASSRLAGGLYNEQFF
TRBV13	TRBD2	TRBJ2-2	.	TGTGCCAGCAGCTCCCACGGACTAGCGGGGAACACCGGGGAGCTGTTTTTT	CASSSHGLAGNTGELFF
TRBV7-9	TRBD1	TRBJ1-1	.	TGTGCCAGCAGCAGTACCCACAGGGGCGCCCTGAACACTGAAGCTTTCTTT	CASSSTHRGALNTEAFF
TRBV6-6	.	TRBJ1-2	.	TGTGCCAGCACCAATCTTGGGTCAGGTCGTCGCTACACCTTC	CASTNLGSGRRYTF
TRBV5-6	TRBD2	TRBJ2-2	.	TGTGCCAGCCTCGAGGGCGGGAGATCCACCGGGGAGCTGTTTTTT	CASLEGGRSTGELFF
TRBV5-8	.	TRBJ1-4	once	TGTGCCAGCAGGTTGAGCCCATATAATGAAAAACTGTTTTTT	CASRLSPYNEKLFF
TRBV9	TRBD1	TRBJ1-1	.	TGTGCCAGCAGCCCTCGACAGGGTTTGAACACTGAAGCTTTCTTT	CASSPRQGLNTEAFF
TRBV15	.	TRBJ1-1	.	TGTGCCACCAGCAGACAGGGTTACACTGAAGCTTTCTTT	CATSRQGYTEAFF
TRBV18	TRBD1	TRBJ2-2	.	TGTGCCAGCTCACCACTCCCAGGGGGATTTTCCGGGGAGCTGTTTTTT	CASSPLPGGFSGELFF
TRBV19	TRBD1	TRBJ2-3	.	TGTGCCAGTAGTATACAGGGGGCGCGGGGCACAGATACGCAGTATTTT	CASSIQGARGTDTQYF
TRBV5-6	.	TRBJ2-7	.	TGTGCCAGCAGCATTTCGACAGCTACGGAGCAGTACTTC	CASSISTATEQYF
TRBV10-2	.	TRBJ2-7	.	TGCGCCAGCCGACGGGGGCCGGGGGGTTACGAGCAGTACTTC	CASRRGPGGYEQYF
TRBV5-6	.	TRBJ1-2	.	TGTGCCAGCAGCCCAACGGACACCAGAAACTATGGCTACACCTTC	CASSPTDTRNYGYTF
TRBV6-5	TRBD1	TRBJ1-5	.	TGTGCCAGCAGTTCCAGGACAGGGCTGGAAAATCAGCCCCAGCATTTT	CASSSRTGLENQPQHF
TRBV9	.	TRBJ1-2	.	TGTGCCAGCAGCGTGGGTAGGGGTGACTATGGCTACACCTTC	CASSVGRGDYGYTF
TRBV5-5	TRBD2	TRBJ2-5	.	TGTGCCAGCAGACCCGGGACTAGCGGGAGAGGCGAGAAAGAGACCCAGTACTTC	CASRPGTSGRGEKETQYF
TRBV9	.	TRBJ1-5	.	TGTGCCAGCAGCGGACCCGGGGACAATCAGCCCCAGCATTTT	CASSGPGDNQPQHF
TRBV19	.	TRBJ2-1	.	TGTGCCAGTAGTACAAGAGGGAGAAGCTCCTACAATGAGCAGTTCTTC	CASSTRGRSSYNEQFF
TRBV5-6	TRBD1	TRBJ2-2	.	TGTGCCAGCAGCCAGACAGGGAGAAGCACCGGGGAGCTGTTTTTT	CASSQTGRSTGELFF
TRBV4-1	.	TRBJ1-1	once	TGCGCCAGCAGCCCCCCAAGAGGCGGCGGCACTGAAGCTTTCTTT	CASSPPRGGGTEAFF
TRBV19	.	TRBJ1-1	.	TGTGCCAGTAGTCCTTACAGGCCCGCGAACACTGAAGCTTTCTTT	CASSPYRPANTEAFF
TRBV28	TRBD1	TRBJ2-1	.	TGTGCCAGCAGCCTCACCGGGACAGGGATTAATGAGCAGTTCTTC	CASSLTGTGINEQFF
TRBV19	.	TRBJ1-5	.	TGTGCCAGCAGAGGCCCCCAGAGCAATCAGCCCCAGCATTTT	CASRGPQSNQPQHF
TRBV2	TRBD2	TRBJ2-7	.	TGTGCCAGCAGTGGAGGGACTAGCGGGAGCTACGAGCAGTACTTC	CASSGGTSGSYEQYF
TRBV19	.	TRBJ1-6	.	TGTGCCAGTAGCATCCTAGGAGCGAACGGCCTCCACTTT	CASSILGANGLHF
TRBV19	.	TRBJ2-5	.	TGTGCCAGTAAGGGCCTTGGGGGGGAGACCCAGTACTTC	CASKGLGGETQYF
TRBV13	TRBD2	TRBJ2-5	.	TGTGCCAGCAGCTTAGTCTCCAGACTAGCGGGGGGGGAGACCCAGTACTTC	CASSLVSRLAGGETQYF